This passage covers 12 T cell receptor beta chains from one sample sequenced in a study of T cell repertoires in cytomegalovirus infection. TCRdb itself ran the reads through MiXCR, one entry per CDR3 protein. The data show about 310,000 distinct CDR3 sequences, with about 17% seen just once and approximately 12% held by the top ten. The specimen sequenced was PBMCs. The receptor set was obtained from a human donor in good health (CMV status not recorded). Some clones in this sample may be carry-over from other donors' samples.

Ten or more counts support this clonotype. CDR3 DNA sequence: TGCGCCAGCAGCGACGGTGGGATTGGGCCCACAGATACGCAGTATTTT. Its translation is CASSDGGIGPTDTQYF. The rearrangement links TRBV5-1 to TRBJ2-3; D ambiguous. This CDR3 has 16 amino acids. Trimming took off 4 bases at V and 2 bases at J, with 17 bases between the two ends. In germline, CDR1 is SGHRS, CDR2 YFSETQ.

The sample holds many counts of this clonotype. The chain couples TRBV5-8 to TRBJ1-6; 9 bases fit TRBD1. CDR3 length: 14 amino acids. CDR1 is SGHTS and CDR2 is YDEGEE in the germline V gene. Germline trimming cut 3 bases from V and 10 bases from J; bases unmatched to any gene: 5. This CDR3 is CASSYRDRDSPLHF. The CDR3 DNA follows: TGTGCCAGCAGCTACCGGGACAGGGACTCACCCCTCCACTTT.

The chain is built from TRBV14 and TRBJ2-7; TRBD1 matches 7 bases. The CDR3 covers 15 residues. V lost 0 bases and J lost 4; bases outside the gene matches: 6. The germline V gene encodes CDR1 SGHDN and CDR2 FVKESK. This CDR3 is CASSQDGDRKYEQYF. The CDR3 DNA reads TGTGCCAGCAGCCAAGACGGGGACAGAAAGTACGAGCAGTACTTC.

The rearrangement links TRBV9 to TRBJ1-6; D might be TRBD1 (6 bases). CDR1 is SGDLS and CDR2 is YYNGEE in the germline V gene. The ends were cut back, 6 bases at V and 5 bases at J, with 18 bases in the middle. The CDR3 runs to 16 residues. The CDR3 sequence is CASTRDTPTNNSPLHF. Written as DNA, the CDR3 is TGTGCCAGCACTCGGGACACACCAACTAATAATTCACCCCTCCACTTT.

The CDR3 DNA follows: TGTGCCAGCAGCTCAACAGGGGAGCAGTACTTC. Translating gives CASSSTGEQYF. The chain combines TRBV7-9 with TRBJ2-7; maybe TRBD1 (6 bases). The germline V gene encodes CDR1 SEHNR and CDR2 FQNEAQ (reference sequence). The V gene lost 4 bases and the J gene lost 7 bases, with 8 bases spanning the gap. The CDR3 is 11 residues long.

This rearrangement joins TRBV28 to TRBJ1-5; no clear D. The CDR3 contains 10 residues. V lost 8 bases and J 8 bases, leaving 7 bases between the germline ends. Germline V gene lookup returns CDR1 MDHEN and CDR2 SYDVKM. CDR3 bases: TGTGCCAGCGGACCGGAGCCCCAGCATTTT. Protein product: CASGPEPQHF.

The chain couples TRBV7-9 to TRBJ1-5, with D tentatively TRBD1 (6 bases). The CDR3 is 15 residues long. The ends were cut back, 4 bases at V and 2 bases at J, with 12 bases in the middle. Germline V gene sequence: CDR1 SEHNR, CDR2 FQNEAQ (reference sequence). The CDR3 here is CASSSEGGRNQPQHF. In DNA form, the CDR3 reads TGTGCCAGCAGCTCGGAGGGGGGCCGCAATCAGCCCCAGCATTTT.

This clonotype has just a few counts. The V gene is TRBV3-1, the J gene TRBJ1-1; maybe TRBD1 (5 bases). Germline CDR1 is LGHDT and CDR2 is YNNKEL (reference sequence). The V and J ends lost 5 bases and 3 bases respectively, with 10 bases between them. The CDR3 is 13 amino acids. This CDR3 is CASSLDTYTEAFF. In nucleotides, the CDR3 is TGTGCCAGCAGCTTGGACACGTACACTGAAGCTTTCTTT.

The genes are TRBV12-3 or TRBV12-4 and TRBJ2-3, with TRBD2 as a possible D gene (5 bases). This CDR3 region has 17 residues. Between the trimmed V and J ends, which lost 5 bases and 4 bases, there was a span of 22 bases. The CDR3, as DNA: TGTGCCAGCAGTAGGGCCAAGAGGGCTCTTAGGGCAGATACGCAGTATTTT. Protein sequence: CASSRAKRALRADTQYF.

This clonotype was found a few times. This sequence joins TRBV6-2 or TRBV6-3 and TRBJ1-1, with D hard to call. Trimming stripped 4 bases from V and 2 bases from J, with 23 bases between. The CDR3 totals 18 residues. CDR1 is MNHEY, CDR2 SVGEGT, per germline. Here the CDR3 DNA reads TGTGCCAGCAGTTTCCCCTACACGACGGACGGACTCAACACTGAAGCTTTCTTT. The encoded protein is CASSFPYTTDGLNTEAFF.

The chain links TRBV28 to TRBJ2-3; TRBD1 matches 8 bases. The CDR3 spans 16 residues. The junction had 6 bases not matched to a gene; V was cut back by 3 bases and J by 1 base. Germline CDR1 reads MDHEN; CDR2 reads SYDVKM. The CDR3, as DNA: TGTGCCAGCAGTTTCGGACAGGGTCTTCGCACAGATACGCAGTATTTT. Its protein is CASSFGQGLRTDTQYF.

Many counts were recorded for this clonotype. This chain connects TRBV7-2 to TRBJ1-1, with TRBD1 identical over 8 bases. Germline CDR1 and CDR2: SGHTA and FQGNSA. J was trimmed by 11 bases and V by 1 base; bases with no gene match: 6. The CDR3 has 13 amino acids. This chain's CDR3 is CASSLVGTGGAFF. The CDR3 DNA sequence: TGTGCCAGCAGCTTAGTTGGGACAGGAGGGGCTTTCTTT.